The sequence of this T cell receptor (beta chain) was determined in a study of human T cells and chemical hapten exposure (dated by TCRdb to the early 2020s). With regard to the full study: For sensitization, 2% DPC in acetone was applied to a roughly 2 cm by roughly 2 cm area of upper inner arm skin. Throughout the approximately 24-week study period, patients were also given weekly therapeutic DPC doses on the scalp. Patch testing was performed on the upper back with Finn chambers containing 0.01% DPC, and the patch tests were scored after 6 days according to International Contact Dermatitis Research Group standards. Alopecia areata with under or over 50% scalp involvement, alopecia totalis and alopecia universalis were represented in the patient cohort, which was mostly female. Libraries were pooled for sequencing, and per-sample TCR yields varied mainly because of small differences in library volumes within the pool. Peripheral blood TCR repertoire changes were tracked in vivo in alopecia patients during primary and secondary sensitization to the hapten diphenylcyclopropenone (DPC). Blood was sampled from patients pre-sensitization (week 0) and at 2, 6 and about 24 weeks after DPC sensitization. For TCR sequencing, blood came from approximately 29 alopecia patients at anywhere from one to four time points (pre-sensitization, 2, 6 and 24 weeks).

General conclusions and limits of the study: Patch test score was positively correlated with the number of PT1 expanded TCRs, with significance at thresholds 8, 16 and 32 but not at 4. Repeated subsampling changed both the strength of the expansion versus patch-test correlation and the threshold at which that correlation became significant. Expanded TCRs formed significantly more large CDR3 similarity clusters than pre-sensitization or healthy control sets, consistent with antigen-driven responses. Because all patients had alopecia, a presumed autoimmune disease, the immune response of the patients might differ from that of healthy individuals. DPC sensitization did not change how many TCRs were above 1 in 1000 frequency, and no evidence was found of alterations in global repertoire structure.

Regarding this clonotype: Its cognate antigen has yet to be identified. Base quality data are lacking; no much larger clone is found one base away.

The library was built by means of RACE. The sequencing machine was a NextSeq 500. During library preparation, unique molecular identifiers were attached to individual cDNA molecules so that TCRs could be counted quantitatively and reproducibly. Each blood RNA sample was used to sequence both TCR alpha and TCR beta chains. The authors' analysis ran thus. Samples had a median of approximately 96,000 TCRs, with a range from roughly 20,000 to 700,000. The Decombinator software suite was used to annotate the V, J and CDR3 of the TCR reads. To make PS versus PT1 abundance plots, every sample was subsampled to the same number of TCRs (28,000). Expanded TCRs were defined as absent before sensitization and observed at least eight times at the 2-week time point. The public sequencing data were trimmed at Q25 with fastp and processed into clonotypes with MiXCR by TCRdb, which kept only in-frame beta chains. Every CDR3 protein is listed once, alongside the most common genes and DNA of its rows. The V and J calls were determined by TCRdb, not by the authors. This sample gives around 300,000 distinct CDR3 sequences in total; roughly 7.4% of them show up just once. In total, the top ten clones hold roughly 1.2% of the sample.

Reading the label with the study, this specimen's time point is: pre-sensitization, week 0. This sample's treatment or condition label indicates: therapeutic diphenylcyclopropenone sensitization with weekly scalp DPC. At each patch-test visit, blood was drawn before the patch test was applied. To be eligible, patients had to be aged 18 to 70, diagnosed with alopecia and judged suitable for DPC therapy, while pregnant patients were excluded. Total RNA was extracted from unfractionated whole blood that had been collected in Tempus Blood RNA tubes. The sample consisted of whole blood, taken in connection with sensitization to the hapten diphenylcyclopropenone (DPC). This receptor was obtained from a man aged 18-30 years with alopecia areata. Some clones in this sample may be carry-over from other donors' samples.

The nucleotide sequence is given as TGTGCCATCAGTGGAGGGGCCACTAGCACAGATACGCAGTATTTT. This translates into CAISGGATSTDTQYF. The sequence is built from TRBV10-3 and TRBJ2-3; the D element could tentatively be TRBD1 or TRBD2, as 5 bases agree for each. The cysteine opens and the phenylalanine closes a CDR3 of 15 amino acids. Only CDR3 DNA remains: 45 bases, in frame from the first base. The germline V gene yields ENHRY for CDR1 and SYGVKD for CDR2. V gives up 4 bases and J gives up 0 bases, and the segment between their germline ends measures 11 bases.